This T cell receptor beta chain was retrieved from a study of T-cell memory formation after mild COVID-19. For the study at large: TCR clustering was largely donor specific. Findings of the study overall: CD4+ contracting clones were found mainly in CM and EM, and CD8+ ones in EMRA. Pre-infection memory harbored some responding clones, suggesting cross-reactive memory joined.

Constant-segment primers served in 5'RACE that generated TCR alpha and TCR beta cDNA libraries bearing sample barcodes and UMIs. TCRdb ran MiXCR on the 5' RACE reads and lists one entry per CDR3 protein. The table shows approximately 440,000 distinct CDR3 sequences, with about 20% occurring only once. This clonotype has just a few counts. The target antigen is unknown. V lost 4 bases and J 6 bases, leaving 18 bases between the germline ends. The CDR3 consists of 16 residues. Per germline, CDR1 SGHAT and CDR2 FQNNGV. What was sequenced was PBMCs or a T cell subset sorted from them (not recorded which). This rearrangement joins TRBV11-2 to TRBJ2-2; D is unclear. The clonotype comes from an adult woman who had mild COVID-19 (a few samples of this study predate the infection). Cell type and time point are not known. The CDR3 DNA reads TGTGCCAGCAGCTCCCGAGGCCAGGAGCTAGCCGGGGAGCTGTTTTTT. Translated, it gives CASSSRGQELAGELFF.